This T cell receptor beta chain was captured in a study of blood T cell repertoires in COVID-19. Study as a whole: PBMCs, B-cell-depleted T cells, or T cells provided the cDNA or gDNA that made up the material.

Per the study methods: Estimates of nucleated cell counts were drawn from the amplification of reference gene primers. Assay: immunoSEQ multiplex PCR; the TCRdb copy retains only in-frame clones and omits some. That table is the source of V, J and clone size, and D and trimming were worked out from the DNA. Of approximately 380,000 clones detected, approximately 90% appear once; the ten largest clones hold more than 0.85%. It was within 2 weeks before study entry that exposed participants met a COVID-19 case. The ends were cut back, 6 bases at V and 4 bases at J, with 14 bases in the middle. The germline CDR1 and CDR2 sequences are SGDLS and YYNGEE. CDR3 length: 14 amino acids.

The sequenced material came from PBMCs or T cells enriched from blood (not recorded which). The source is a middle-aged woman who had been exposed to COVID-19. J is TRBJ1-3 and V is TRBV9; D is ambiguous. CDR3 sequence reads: CASTREGQGNTIYF. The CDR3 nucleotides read TGTGCCAGCACCCGGGAGGGTCAGGGAAACACCATATATTTT.